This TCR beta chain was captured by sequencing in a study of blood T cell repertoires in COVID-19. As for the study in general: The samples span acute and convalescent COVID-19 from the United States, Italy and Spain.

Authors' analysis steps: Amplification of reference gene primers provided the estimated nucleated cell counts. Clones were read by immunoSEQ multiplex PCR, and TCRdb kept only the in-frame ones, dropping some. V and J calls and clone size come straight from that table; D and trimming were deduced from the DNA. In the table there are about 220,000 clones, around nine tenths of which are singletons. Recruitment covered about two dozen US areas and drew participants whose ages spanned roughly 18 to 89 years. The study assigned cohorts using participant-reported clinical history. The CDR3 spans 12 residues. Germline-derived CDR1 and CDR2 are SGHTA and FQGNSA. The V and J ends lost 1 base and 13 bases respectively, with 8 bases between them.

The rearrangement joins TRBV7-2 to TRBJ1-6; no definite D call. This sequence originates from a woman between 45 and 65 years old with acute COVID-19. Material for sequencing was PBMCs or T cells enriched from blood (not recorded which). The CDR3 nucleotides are TGTGCCAGCAGCTTAGTCCCCAGGCCCCTCCACTTT. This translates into CASSLVPRPLHF.